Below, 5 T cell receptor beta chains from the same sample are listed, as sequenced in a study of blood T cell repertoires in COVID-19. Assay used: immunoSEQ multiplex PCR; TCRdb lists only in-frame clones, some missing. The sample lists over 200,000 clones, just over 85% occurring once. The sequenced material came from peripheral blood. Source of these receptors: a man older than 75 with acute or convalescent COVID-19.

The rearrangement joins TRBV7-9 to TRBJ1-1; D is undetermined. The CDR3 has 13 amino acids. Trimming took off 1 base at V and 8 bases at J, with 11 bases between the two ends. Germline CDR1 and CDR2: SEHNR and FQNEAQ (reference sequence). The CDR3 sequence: CASSLGQDYEAFF. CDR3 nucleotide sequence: TGTGCCAGCAGCTTAGGGCAAGACTACGAAGCTTTCTTT.

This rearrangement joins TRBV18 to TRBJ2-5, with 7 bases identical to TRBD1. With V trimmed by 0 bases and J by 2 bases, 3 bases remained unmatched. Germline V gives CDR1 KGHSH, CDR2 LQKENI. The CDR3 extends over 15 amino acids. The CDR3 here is CASSPPRGPQETQYF. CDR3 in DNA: TGTGCCAGCTCACCACCGAGGGGGCCTCAAGAGACCCAGTACTTC.

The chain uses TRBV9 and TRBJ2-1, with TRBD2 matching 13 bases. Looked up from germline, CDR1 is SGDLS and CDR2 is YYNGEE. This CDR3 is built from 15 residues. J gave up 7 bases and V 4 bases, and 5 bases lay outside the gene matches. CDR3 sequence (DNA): TGTGCCAGCAGCCTCCGGACTAGCGGGAGAAATGAGCAGTTCTTC. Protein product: CASSLRTSGRNEQFF.

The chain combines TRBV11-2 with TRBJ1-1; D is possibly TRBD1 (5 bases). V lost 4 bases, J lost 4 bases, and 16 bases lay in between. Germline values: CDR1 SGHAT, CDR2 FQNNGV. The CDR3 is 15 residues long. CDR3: CASSSSVQGSTEAFF. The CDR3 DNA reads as TGTGCCAGCAGCTCAAGCGTCCAGGGAAGCACTGAAGCTTTCTTT.

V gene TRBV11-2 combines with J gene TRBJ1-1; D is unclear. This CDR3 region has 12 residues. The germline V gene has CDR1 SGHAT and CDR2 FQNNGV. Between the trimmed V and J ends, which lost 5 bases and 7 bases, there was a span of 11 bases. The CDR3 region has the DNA TGTGCCAGCAGCCGCAATAGAGGTGAAGCTTTCTTT. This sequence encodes CASSRNRGEAFF.